The clone carrying this T cell receptor (beta chain) has at least ten counts. Its cognate antigen is unknown. This entry comes from a study of human T cells and chemical hapten exposure. Study at large: Slight volume differences across pooled libraries mainly accounted for varying per-sample TCR yields. The study, taken as a whole, reports: The count of PT1 expanded TCRs correlated positively with patch test score. No shift was seen in TCRs above 1 in 1000 frequency with DPC sensitization.

TCRdb ran MiXCR on the RACE reads and lists one entry per CDR3 protein. The table has approximately 60,000 distinct CDR3 sequences, 9.5% to 12% seen once. The time point was: patch test 3, about 24 weeks after DPC sensitization. Described treatment: therapeutic diphenylcyclopropenone sensitization with weekly scalp DPC. The donor pool consisted of alopecia patients aged 18 to 70 years, considered suitable for DPC. The source of this sequence is a woman aged 25 to 39 with alopecia areata. Some clones in this sample may be carry-over from other donors' samples. This specimen was whole blood, taken in connection with sensitization to the hapten diphenylcyclopropenone (DPC).

DNA for the CDR3: TGCGCCAGCAGCTTGGATGGCAGCACTGAAGCTTTCTTT. This codes for CASSLDGSTEAFF. The chain recombines TRBV5-1 with TRBJ1-1; D is uncertain. The CDR3 runs 13 residues. Germline assignment: CDR1 SGHRS and CDR2 YFSETQ. V lost 0 bases and J lost 4, with 7 bases in between.